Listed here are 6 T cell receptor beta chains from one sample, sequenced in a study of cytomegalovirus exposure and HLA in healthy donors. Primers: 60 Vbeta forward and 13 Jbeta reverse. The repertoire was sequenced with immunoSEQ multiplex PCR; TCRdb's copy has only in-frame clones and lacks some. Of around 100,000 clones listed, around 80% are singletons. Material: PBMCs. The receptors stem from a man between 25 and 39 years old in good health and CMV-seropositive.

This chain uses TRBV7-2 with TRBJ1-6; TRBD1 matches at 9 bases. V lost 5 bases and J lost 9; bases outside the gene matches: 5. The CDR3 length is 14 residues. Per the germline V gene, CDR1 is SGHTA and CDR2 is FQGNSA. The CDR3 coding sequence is TGTGCCAGCAGCCACCGGGACAGGGCTTCACCCCTCCACTTT. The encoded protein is CASSHRDRASPLHF.

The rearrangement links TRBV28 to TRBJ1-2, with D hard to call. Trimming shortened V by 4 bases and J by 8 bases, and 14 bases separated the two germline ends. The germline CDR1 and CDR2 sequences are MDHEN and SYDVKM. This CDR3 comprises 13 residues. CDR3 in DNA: TGTGCCAGCAGTTCCGGGGTTGGAAGGGGCTACACCTTC. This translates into CASSSGVGRGYTF.

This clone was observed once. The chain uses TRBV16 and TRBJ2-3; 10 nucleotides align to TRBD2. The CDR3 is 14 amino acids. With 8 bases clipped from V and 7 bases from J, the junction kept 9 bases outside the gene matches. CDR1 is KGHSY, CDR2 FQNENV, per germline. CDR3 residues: CASEASSGGYTQYF. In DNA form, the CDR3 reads TGTGCCAGCGAGGCGTCTAGCGGGGGATATACGCAGTATTTT. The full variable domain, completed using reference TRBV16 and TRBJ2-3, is GEEVAQTPKHLVRGEGQKAKLYCAPIKGHSYVFWYQQVLKNEFKFLISFQNENVFDETGMPKERFSAKCLPNSPCSLEIQATKLEDSAVYFCASEASSGGYTQYFGPGTRLTVL.

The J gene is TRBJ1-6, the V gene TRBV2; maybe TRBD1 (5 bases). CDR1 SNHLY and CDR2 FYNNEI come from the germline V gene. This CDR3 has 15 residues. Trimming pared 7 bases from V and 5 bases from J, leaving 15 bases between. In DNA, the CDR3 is TGTGCCAGCAAGGCAGGGTGGCAAAATAATTCACCCCTCCACTTT. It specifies CASKAGWQNNSPLHF.

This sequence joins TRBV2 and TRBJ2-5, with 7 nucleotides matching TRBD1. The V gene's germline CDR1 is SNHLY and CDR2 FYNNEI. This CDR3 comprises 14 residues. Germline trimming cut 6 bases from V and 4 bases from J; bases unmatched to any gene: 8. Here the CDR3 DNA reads TGTGCCAGCAGCCTCCTCCCAGGGGGAGAGACCCAGTACTTC. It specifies CASSLLPGGETQYF.

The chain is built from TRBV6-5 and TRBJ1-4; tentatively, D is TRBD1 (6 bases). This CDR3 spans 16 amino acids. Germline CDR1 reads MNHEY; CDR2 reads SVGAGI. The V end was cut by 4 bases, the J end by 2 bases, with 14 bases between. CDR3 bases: TGTGCCAGCAGTTCTCTGGGCGGACAGACTAATGAAAAACTGTTTTTT. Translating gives CASSSLGGQTNEKLFF.